A single sample gave rise to the 17 T cell receptor beta chains below, sequenced in a study of T cell responses to AZD1222 COVID-19 vaccine. TCRdb's table, derived via immunoSEQ multiplex PCR, lists solely in-frame clones and lacks some. The table includes 90,000 to 150,000 clones, approximately 90% detected once. The sample consisted of peripheral blood, taken on day 0 of AZD1222 vaccination. Receptor source: an adult in good health.

The genes are TRBV5-4 and TRBJ2-3; D possibly corresponds to TRBD2 (6 bases). Germline lookup yields CDR1 SGHNT and CDR2 YYREEE (reference sequence). V lost 4 bases and J 2 bases, leaving 11 bases between the germline ends. There are 14 residues in the CDR3. CDR3 residues: CASSPGVLTDTQYF. CDR3 sequence (DNA): TGTGCCAGCAGCCCGGGGGTTCTCACAGATACGCAGTATTTT.

This chain connects TRBV19 to TRBJ1-3; TRBD1 matches at 8 bases. From germline, CDR1 is LNHDA and CDR2 SQIVND (reference sequence). The V and J ends lost 4 bases and 4 bases, in that order; junction bases with no gene match: 6. The CDR3 totals 15 residues. CDR3 amino acids: CASSTGQGWGNTIYF. The CDR3 DNA is TGTGCCAGTAGTACCGGACAGGGCTGGGGAAACACCATATATTTT.

The chain has TRBV16 and TRBJ1-5; D gene uncertain. Germline assignment: CDR1 KGHSY and CDR2 FQNENV. There are 15 residues in the CDR3. Trimming shortened V by 6 bases and J by 3 bases, and 15 bases separated the two germline ends. In DNA form, the CDR3 reads TGTGCCAGCAGACTCACCCCCAATAACAATCAGCCCCAGCATTTT. It is translated as CASRLTPNNNQPQHF.

This chain links TRBV6-4 with TRBJ1-4, with 10 bases identical to TRBD1. Germline assignment: CDR1 MRHNA and CDR2 SNTAGT. V trimming: 6 bases; J trimming: 8 bases; junction bases outside the gene matches: 9. This CDR3 has 15 amino acids. The CDR3 sequence is CASRHSGTGAEKLFF. The CDR3 DNA is TGTGCCAGCAGACATTCGGGGACAGGGGCCGAAAAACTGTTTTTT.

The chain uses TRBV7-8 and TRBJ2-7, with D unresolved. Germline V gene data show CDR1 as SGHVS and CDR2 as FQNEAQ. V was pared by 5 bases and J by 0 bases, with 11 bases between. The CDR3 is made up of 14 amino acids. The DNA for the CDR3 is TGTGCCAGCAGCCCCCTCACACTCTCCTACGAGCAGTACTTC. It encodes CASSPLTLSYEQYF. Supplemented by reference TRBV7-8 and TRBJ2-7, the full variable domain reads GAGVSQSPRYKVAKRGQDVALRCDPISGHVSLFWYQQALGQGPEFLTYFQNEAQLDKSGLPSDRFFAERPEGSVSTLKIQRTQQEDSAVYLCASSPLTLSYEQYFGPGTRLTVT.

The count of this clone is one. The CDR3 DNA sequence: TGTGCCAGCAGTTGGGGACAGGGAGGTTACGAGCAGTACTTC. Amino acid sequence: CASSWGQGGYEQYF. The V gene is TRBV6-2 or TRBV6-3, the J gene TRBJ2-7, with 9 positions matching TRBD1. The CDR3 extends over 14 amino acids. CDR1 MNHEY and CDR2 SVGEGT come from the germline V gene. J gave up 4 bases and V 4 bases, and 5 bases lay outside the gene matches.

The V gene is TRBV12-3 or TRBV12-4, the J gene TRBJ1-1; no reliable D call. Trimming took off 1 base at V and 1 base at J, with 4 bases between the two ends. This CDR3 is built from 13 residues. DNA for the CDR3: TGTGCCAGCAGTTTAGACCAGAACACTGAAGCTTTCTTT. Protein sequence: CASSLDQNTEAFF.

This chain uses TRBV3-1 (or the pseudogene TRBV3-2) with TRBJ2-7; possible D gene TRBD2, 6 bases. Germline CDR1 and CDR2: LGHDT and YNNKEL (reference sequence). CDR3 size: 14 residues. V was shortened by 2 bases and J by 3 bases, with 11 bases between the two germline ends. CDR3 amino acids: CASSQQRGYYEQYF. DNA for the CDR3: TGTGCCAGCAGCCAACAACGGGGGTACTACGAGCAGTACTTC.

This clone was counted once. This chain uses TRBV18 with TRBJ1-6, with D tentatively TRBD1 (5 bases). Germline V gene lookup returns CDR1 KGHSH and CDR2 LQKENI. V shed 4 bases and J shed 0 bases, with 7 bases lying between them. The CDR3 has 15 residues. The CDR3 DNA sequence: TGTGCCAGCTCACTGGACATCTCCTATAATTCACCCCTCCACTTT. It specifies CASSLDISYNSPLHF. The variable domain in full, with the rest retrieved from reference TRBV18 and TRBJ1-6, is NAGVMQNPRHLVRRRGQEARLRCSPMKGHSHVYWYRQLPEEGLKFMVYLQKENIIDESGMPKERFSAEFPKEGPSILRIQQVVRGDSAAYFCASSLDISYNSPLHFGNGTRLTVT.

This chain uses TRBV19 with TRBJ2-6; D is unresolved. This CDR3 is 13 amino acids long. Germline CDR1 LNHDA, CDR2 SQIVND (reference sequence). Trimming took off 2 bases at V and 4 bases at J, with 3 bases between the two ends. CDR3 sequence: CASSITGANVLTF. The CDR3 region has the DNA TGTGCCAGTAGTATAACCGGGGCCAACGTCCTGACTTTC.

The chain is built from TRBV5-5 and TRBJ2-4, with 7 bases fitting TRBD1. This CDR3 contains 13 residues. Per the germline V gene, CDR1 is SGHKS and CDR2 is YYEKEE (reference sequence). With 4 bases clipped from V and 10 bases from J, the junction kept 8 bases outside the gene matches. The CDR3 protein is CASSVDRVRIQYF. The CDR3 region has the DNA TGTGCCAGCAGCGTTGACAGGGTTAGAATTCAGTACTTC. The full variable domain, in which reference TRBV5-5 and TRBJ2-4 provide the parts outside the CDR3, is DAGVTQSPTHLIKTRGQQVTLRCSPISGHKSVSWYQQVLGQGPQFIFQYYEKEERGRGNFPDRFSARQFPNYSSELNVNALLLGDSALYLCASSVDRVRIQYFGAGTRLSVL.

The CDR3 region is CASSTTPQGKAFF. The CDR3 bases are TGTGCCAGCAGCACCACCCCACAGGGAAAAGCTTTCTTT. This chain uses TRBV3-1 (or the pseudogene TRBV3-2) with TRBJ1-1; TRBD1 is a possible D gene (6 bases). The CDR3 sequence is 13 residues long. The V end was cut by 5 bases, the J end by 9 bases, with 16 bases between. CDR1 and CDR2 from the germline V gene are LGHDT and YNNKEL (reference sequence).

This clone was seen a single time. V is TRBV27 and J is TRBJ2-7; no firm D call. The CDR3 spans 13 residues. The germline gives CDR1 MNHEY, CDR2 SMNVEV (reference sequence). Trimming shortened V by 3 bases and J by 5 bases, and 11 bases separated the two germline ends. CDR3 residues: CASSFLDPHEQYF. CDR3 nucleotides: TGTGCCAGCAGTTTCCTAGACCCCCACGAGCAGTACTTC.

V gene TRBV4-2 combines with J gene TRBJ1-4; 8 bases match TRBD1. The V and J ends lost 1 base and 0 bases, in that order; junction bases with no gene match: 7. CDR3 length: 18 amino acids. Germline V gene lookup returns CDR1 LGHNA and CDR2 YNFKEQ. The CDR3 here is CASSQGRTGIPTNEKLFF. CDR3 nucleotide sequence: TGTGCCAGCAGCCAAGGGAGGACAGGGATTCCAACTAATGAAAAACTGTTTTTT.

The V and J genes are TRBV4-1 and TRBJ1-3; no clear D gene. The CDR3 totals 14 residues. Germline CDR1 MGHRA, CDR2 YSYEKL. The germline V and J ends were trimmed by 0 bases and 6 bases, with 9 bases remaining between them. CDR3 in amino acids: CASSQDRDVNTIYF. Here the CDR3 DNA reads TGCGCCAGCAGCCAAGACCGAGATGTAAACACCATATATTTT.

The rearrangement joins TRBV5-4 to TRBJ1-2; 12 bases map to TRBD1. This CDR3 spans 16 amino acids. V was pared by 1 base and J by 4 bases, with 5 bases of the junction left unmatched. Germline V lookup: CDR1 SGHNT, CDR2 YYREEE (reference sequence). This chain's CDR3 is CASSLPGTGGRYGYTF. CDR3 sequence (DNA): TGTGCCAGCAGCTTGCCCGGGACAGGGGGCCGCTATGGCTACACCTTC.

The chain carries TRBV7-9 and TRBJ1-2; D call uncertain. The length of the CDR3 is 14 residues. Trimming removed 1 base from V and 4 bases from J, with 10 bases in between. Germline-derived CDR1 and CDR2 are SEHNR and FQNEAQ (reference sequence). CDR3 bases: TGTGCCAGCAGCTTAGGAGGGCTTACCTATGGCTACACCTTC. It translates to CASSLGGLTYGYTF.